The 20 T cell receptor beta chains listed next were all sequenced from one sample in a study of blood T cell repertoires in COVID-19. Sequencing used immunoSEQ multiplex PCR; TCRdb keeps in-frame clones, though not all of them. The sample consists of roughly 290,000 clones, around nine tenths of them appearing once. Sequencing was performed on peripheral blood. The receptors originated from a woman in her thirties with COVID-19, enrolled during active disease.

This chain connects TRBV7-2 to TRBJ2-5; TRBD2 matches 12 bases. The junction had 9 bases not matched to a gene; V was cut back by 5 bases and J by 5 bases. Germline assignment: CDR1 SGHTA and CDR2 FQGNSA. The CDR3 covers 16 residues. CDR3 sequence: CASSLTSGSLGETQYF. In DNA form, the CDR3 reads TGTGCCAGCAGCCTGACTAGCGGGAGTTTAGGGGAGACCCAGTACTTC.

The chain couples TRBV29-1 to TRBJ2-1; D uncertain. The CDR3 has 10 amino acids. Germline V gene sequence: CDR1 SQVTM, CDR2 ANQGSEA. Trimming cost V 6 bases and J 12 bases, with 12 bases left between them. CDR3 protein: CSVRKSGQFF. The CDR3 DNA is TGCAGCGTCAGAAAGTCTGGGCAGTTCTTC.

CDR3 DNA sequence: TGTGCCAGCAGCCAAGCTGGCACCTCAAATCAGCCCCAGCATTTT. This translates into CASSQAGTSNQPQHF. This sequence joins TRBV4-2 and TRBJ1-5; the D is unclear. Germline V gene data show CDR1 as LGHNA and CDR2 as YNFKEQ. This CDR3 has 15 amino acids. Trimming shortened V by 1 base and J by 4 bases, and 11 bases separated the two germline ends.

The chain couples TRBV4-3 to TRBJ2-1; 7 nucleotides align to TRBD1. The CDR3 runs to 15 residues. V trimming: 0 bases; J trimming: 8 bases; junction bases outside the gene matches: 7. CDR1 is LGHNA and CDR2 is YSLEER in the germline V gene. CDR3 sequence reads: CASSQEGQRWHEQFF. The DNA for the CDR3 is TGCGCCAGCAGCCAAGAGGGACAGCGATGGCATGAGCAGTTCTTC.

The chain recombines TRBV6-6 with TRBJ2-3; the match to TRBD1 covers 7 bases. Germline loops: CDR1 MNHNY, CDR2 SVGAGI (reference sequence). The CDR3 is made up of 16 amino acids. V trimming: 6 bases; J trimming: 0 bases; junction bases outside the gene matches: 9. CDR3 in amino acids: CASSRAKGQSTDTQYF. CDR3 bases: TGTGCCAGCAGCAGGGCGAAGGGACAGAGCACAGATACGCAGTATTTT.

The CDR3 sequence: CASSSGTSRSGELFF. Written as DNA, the CDR3 is TGTGCCAGCTCTTCCGGGACTAGCCGGTCCGGGGAGCTGTTTTTT. The chain combines TRBV18 with TRBJ2-2; 9 bases are a match to TRBD2. The germline CDR1 and CDR2 sequences are KGHSH and LQKENI. V lost 6 bases, J lost 6 bases, and 8 bases stayed unmatched. This CDR3 is built from 15 residues.

The chain joins TRBV18 to TRBJ2-7; TRBD2 agrees at 8 bases. From germline, CDR1 is KGHSH and CDR2 LQKENI. V dropped 3 bases and J dropped 2; count of bases not matched to a gene: 6. The CDR3 sequence is 15 residues long. The CDR3 is CASSPLGRGAYEQYF. The CDR3 DNA is TGTGCCAGCTCACCCCTGGGGCGGGGGGCCTACGAGCAGTACTTC.

A note on this clone: Other DNA sequences in this sample translate to the same CDR3. DNA of the CDR3: TGTGCCAGCAGCGTGAGTATGAACACTGAAGCTTTCTTT. It translates to CASSVSMNTEAFF. The V gene is TRBV9, the J gene TRBJ1-1, with unresolved D. The CDR3 covers 13 residues. Trimming removed 2 bases at V and 0 bases at J, with 5 bases between. Germline-derived CDR1 and CDR2 are SGDLS and YYNGEE.

This clone appeared a single time. This rearrangement joins TRBV28 to TRBJ2-5, with D tentatively TRBD1 (6 bases). Germline V lookup: CDR1 MDHEN, CDR2 SYDVKM. V was cut by 5 bases and J by 4 bases, with 20 bases left in between. CDR3 length: 16 residues. CDR3: CASSPLAPEGVETQYF. Written as DNA, the CDR3 is TGTGCCAGCAGTCCTCTAGCCCCCGAGGGGGTAGAGACCCAGTACTTC.

This chain joins TRBV30 and TRBJ1-5; D is unresolved. The germline V gene has CDR1 GTSNPN and CDR2 SVGIG (reference sequence). The length of the CDR3 is 13 residues. Trimming took 0 bases from V and 4 from J, leaving 7 bases between them. The CDR3, as DNA: TGTGCCTGGAGTGTAACACCGAATCAGCCCCAGCATTTT. Translated: CAWSVTPNQPQHF.

The gene calls are TRBV27 and TRBJ2-6; 8 bases are a match to TRBD1. V lost 6 bases, J lost 0 bases, and 7 bases stayed unmatched. The CDR3 runs to 17 residues. Germline CDR1 reads MNHEY; CDR2 reads SMNVEV (reference sequence). DNA of the CDR3: TGTGCCAGCAGCCGCCCGACAGGGGCCTCTGGGGCCAACGTCCTGACTTTC. Its protein is CASSRPTGASGANVLTF.

The V and J genes are TRBV11-3 and TRBJ2-3; 9 bases map to TRBD1. V was pared by 6 bases and J by 3 bases, with 7 bases of the junction left unmatched. The CDR3 spans 15 residues. CDR1 is SGHNT, CDR2 YENEEA, per germline. CDR3 sequence: CASSRTGVITDTQYF. CDR3 nucleotide sequence: TGTGCCAGCAGTCGGACAGGGGTGATAACAGATACGCAGTATTTT. The full variable domain, in which reference TRBV11-3 and TRBJ2-3 provide the parts outside the CDR3, is EAGVVQSPRYKIIEKKQPVAFWCNPISGHNTLYWYLQNLGQGPELLIRYENEEAVDDSQLPKDRFSAERLKGVDSTLKIQPAELGDSAVYLCASSRTGVITDTQYFGPGTRLTVL.

The chain is built from TRBV2 and TRBJ2-1; D gene uncertain. The V and J ends lost 5 bases and 0 bases respectively, with 11 bases between them. CDR3 length: 15 residues. Per the germline V gene, CDR1 is SNHLY and CDR2 is FYNNEI. The CDR3 spells CASSYRGSSYNEQFF. Here the CDR3 DNA reads TGTGCCAGCAGTTATAGAGGCAGCTCCTACAATGAGCAGTTCTTC.

This chain connects TRBV6-2 or TRBV6-3 to TRBJ1-1, with a weak D call TRBD1 (5 bases). V lost 1 base to trimming and J lost 9 bases, with 18 bases between them. This CDR3 region has 15 residues. CDR1 is MNHEY, CDR2 SVGEGT, per germline. The CDR3 DNA reads as TGTGCCAGCAGTTACTACGGAGGGGAGAGGACTAAAGCTTTCTTT. Amino acids: CASSYYGGERTKAFF.

The chain employs TRBV27 and TRBJ2-1, with 11 bases that match TRBD2. There are 16 residues in the CDR3. Trimming at V came to 5 bases and at J to 4 bases, leaving 7 bases not matched to a gene. The V gene's germline CDR1 is MNHEY and CDR2 SMNVEV (reference sequence). CDR3 amino acids: CASSRLAGTSYNEQFF. The CDR3 DNA reads as TGTGCCAGCAGTCGACTAGCGGGAACGTCGTACAATGAGCAGTTCTTC.

The genes are TRBV27 and TRBJ2-1; TRBD2 agrees at 11 bases. Losses at the gene ends were 2 bases for V and 5 bases for J; bases not matched to a gene: 8. CDR1 and CDR2 from the germline V gene are MNHEY and SMNVEV (reference sequence). This CDR3 has 17 amino acids. The CDR3 nucleotides are TGTGCCAGCAGTTTACGGCCGGGACTAGCGGATCACAATGAGCAGTTCTTC. It is translated as CASSLRPGLADHNEQFF.

The chain carries TRBV28 and TRBJ2-3; 7 bases match TRBD1. The germline V gene has CDR1 MDHEN and CDR2 SYDVKM. This CDR3 comprises 13 residues. V lost 4 bases and J lost 12; bases outside the gene matches: 10. The CDR3 DNA sequence: TGTGCCAGCAGTTCCGGGACAGCTTTTATCCAGTATTTT. This translates into CASSSGTAFIQYF.

This clone was recorded only once. The chain employs TRBV6-5 and TRBJ1-1, with D unclear. The V gene lost 5 bases and the J gene lost 6 bases, with 13 bases spanning the gap. CDR1 MNHEY and CDR2 SVGAGI come from the germline V gene. This CDR3 contains 13 residues. The CDR3 reads CASSLVPNSEAFF. The CDR3, as DNA: TGTGCCAGCAGTCTTGTGCCAAACTCTGAAGCTTTCTTT.

The J gene is TRBJ2-7, the V gene TRBV28, with TRBD1 matching over 7 bases. The CDR3 is 15 residues long. The germline gives CDR1 MDHEN, CDR2 SYDVKM. V dropped 5 bases and J dropped 7; count of bases not matched to a gene: 14. CDR3 sequence (DNA): TGTGCCAGCAGTAACGGACAGGTACAAACTAATGAGCAGTACTTC. This sequence encodes CASSNGQVQTNEQYF. Looking up the rest from reference TRBV28 and TRBJ2-7 gives the full variable domain: DVKVTQSSRYLVKRTGEKVFLECVQDMDHENMFWYRQDPGLGLRLIYFSYDVKMKEKGDIPEGYSVSREKKERFSLILESASTNQTSMYLCASSNGQVQTNEQYFGPGTRLTVT.

The chain recombines TRBV11-1 with TRBJ2-7, with D possibly TRBD2 on 5 matching bases. V dropped 5 bases and J dropped 3 bases, with 17 bases sitting between them. The CDR3 consists of 15 residues. CDR1 and CDR2 from the germline V gene are SGHAT and FQDESV (reference sequence). The CDR3 DNA sequence: TGTGCCAGCAGCCCTCGGGGAGCACTGAACTACGAGCAGTACTTC. Protein sequence: CASSPRGALNYEQYF. The variable domain in full, with the rest retrieved from reference TRBV11-1 and TRBJ2-7, is EAEVAQSPRYKITEKSQAVAFWCDPISGHATLYWYRQILGQGPELLVQFQDESVVDDSQLPKDRFSAERLKGVDSTLKIQPAELGDSAMYLCASSPRGALNYEQYFGPGTRLTVT.